The 2 T cell receptor beta chains below all came from one sample that was sequenced in a study of blood T cell repertoires in COVID-19. The data were produced by immunoSEQ multiplex PCR, yet TCRdb's version contains in-frame clones alone and is incomplete. The table lists about 130,000 clones, 65% to 85% of them singletons. Sequenced: peripheral blood. These receptors were collected from a man under 40 with COVID-19, enrolled during active disease.

The rearrangement links TRBV28 to TRBJ2-7; TRBD1 agrees at 7 bases. V was pared by 0 bases and J by 1 base, with 9 bases of the junction left unmatched. The CDR3 is 17 residues long. Germline-derived CDR1 and CDR2 are MDHEN and SYDVKM. The DNA of the CDR3 is TGTGCCAGCAGTTTATGGCCCACGACAGGGAGTTCCTACGAGCAGTACTTC. It codes for CASSLWPTTGSSYEQYF.

The J gene is TRBJ2-2, the V gene TRBV11-2; D remains ambiguous. The CDR3 has 17 amino acids. Per the germline V gene, CDR1 is SGHAT and CDR2 is FQNNGV. Trimming left V 0 bases short and J 8 bases short, with 19 bases between. The CDR3 sequence: CASSLDRVGRFKGELFF. CDR3 coding DNA: TGTGCCAGCAGCTTAGATCGGGTTGGCCGTTTCAAAGGGGAGCTGTTTTTT.